The 18 T cell receptor beta chains in this list originate from one sample, sequenced in a study of cytomegalovirus exposure and HLA in healthy donors. PCR was performed using 60 Vbeta and 13 Jbeta primers. Measured with immunoSEQ multiplex PCR; TCRdb has only the in-frame clones, and not every one. Of about 130,000 clones listed, around 80% are singletons. Sample: PBMCs. These receptors were collected from a woman between 18 and 29 years old in good health and CMV-seronegative.

The chain joins TRBV5-4 to TRBJ1-1; D gene unclear. Per germline, CDR1 SGHNT and CDR2 YYREEE (reference sequence). V was clipped by 0 bases and J by 0 bases, with 6 bases between them. This CDR3 region has 14 residues. The CDR3: CASSLGGLNTEAFF. The CDR3 DNA is TGTGCCAGCAGCTTGGGAGGTCTGAACACTGAAGCTTTCTTT.

This clone was found once. Compared with germline, one end of the junction differs, possibly owing to a read error. The V and J genes are TRBV5-6 and TRBJ2-3; TRBD2 agrees at 13 bases. The germline CDR1 and CDR2 sequences are SGHDT and YYEEEE. The length of the CDR3 is 18 residues. CDR3 in DNA: TGTGCCAGCAGCTTGGTGGGGACTAGCGGGATCTCAGGAGATTCGCAGTATTTT. The encoded protein is CASSLVGTSGISGDSQYF.

The genes are TRBV4-1 and TRBJ2-7; no reliable D call. The CDR3 has 14 residues. CDR1 is MGHRA and CDR2 is YSYEKL in the germline V gene. Trimming shortened V by 1 base and J by 3 bases, and 10 bases separated the two germline ends. CDR3 amino acids: CASSQVNSNYEQYF. Written as DNA, the CDR3 is TGCGCCAGCAGCCAAGTAAACAGCAACTACGAGCAGTACTTC.

The V gene is TRBV7-8, the J gene TRBJ2-7, with 10 positions matching TRBD1. Germline CDR1 and CDR2: SGHVS and FQNEAQ. The CDR3 is 14 amino acids. The V and J ends lost 3 bases and 4 bases, in that order; junction bases with no gene match: 3. The CDR3 reads CASSLDRGSYEQYF. The CDR3, as DNA: TGTGCCAGCAGCTTGGACAGGGGGAGTTACGAGCAGTACTTC. Looking up the rest from reference TRBV7-8 and TRBJ2-7 gives the full variable domain: GAGVSQSPRYKVAKRGQDVALRCDPISGHVSLFWYQQALGQGPEFLTYFQNEAQLDKSGLPSDRFFAERPEGSVSTLKIQRTQQEDSAVYLCASSLDRGSYEQYFGPGTRLTVT.

V is TRBV11-3 and J is TRBJ2-7; 10 nucleotides agree with TRBD2. The CDR3 contains 14 residues. V was clipped by 5 bases and J by 5 bases; unmatched bases: 6. Germline V gene sequence: CDR1 SGHNT, CDR2 YENEEA. This CDR3 reads CASSPASGRNEQYF. DNA of the CDR3: TGTGCCAGCAGCCCGGCTAGCGGGAGAAACGAGCAGTACTTC.

This clone was found once. This chain links TRBV5-1 with TRBJ1-4, with 11 positions matching TRBD1. In germline, CDR1 is SGHRS, CDR2 YFSETQ. The CDR3 sequence is 15 residues long. The V segment lost 3 bases and the J segment 8 bases; nucleotides outside the gene matches: 6. The CDR3 nucleotides read TGCGCCAGCAGCTCGACCGGGACAGGGGGAGAAAAACTGTTTTTT. Translated, it gives CASSSTGTGGEKLFF.

The V and J genes are TRBV12-5 and TRBJ1-2; D might be TRBD1 (5 bases). Trimming left V 7 bases short and J 8 bases short, with 17 bases between. Germline loops: CDR1 LGHNT, CDR2 FRNRAP. The CDR3 has 13 residues. The CDR3 nucleotides read TGTGCTAGTGTCTCGGGGACTAACTCGGGCTACACCTTC. It yields the protein CASVSGTNSGYTF. The whole variable domain, filled in from reference TRBV12-5 and TRBJ1-2, reads DARVTQTPRHKVTEMGQEVTMRCQPILGHNTVFWYRQTMMQGLELLAYFRNRAPLDDSGMPKDRFSAEMPDATLATLKIQPSEPRDSAVYFCASVSGTNSGYTFGSGTRLTVV.

DNA for the CDR3: TGCGCCAGCAGCCCGTGGGGAGTTGAAGCTTTCTTT. Encoded protein: CASSPWGVEAFF. The chain has TRBV5-1 and TRBJ1-1, with no clear D. V was shortened by 4 bases and J by 7 bases, with 11 bases between the two germline ends. The length of the CDR3 is 12 residues. Germline V lookup: CDR1 SGHRS, CDR2 YFSETQ.

The chain combines TRBV6-1 with TRBJ1-4, with D maybe TRBD1 (6 bases). Trimming removed 4 bases from V and 2 bases from J, with 17 bases in between. The CDR3 consists of 17 residues. Germline CDR1 reads MNHNS; CDR2 reads SASEGT. For the CDR3, the DNA is TGTGCCAGCAGTGGCGGGGCGGGGGCGTACACTAATGAAAAACTGTTTTTT. Its translation is CASSGGAGAYTNEKLFF.

The rearrangement joins TRBV5-1 to TRBJ2-3; 12 bases are a match to TRBD2. CDR3 length equals 18 residues. Germline CDR1 SGHRS, CDR2 YFSETQ. J gave up 3 bases and V 4 bases, and 12 bases lay outside the gene matches. This CDR3 is CASSPRTLAGGSTDTQYF. CDR3 in DNA: TGCGCCAGCAGCCCGAGGACTCTAGCGGGAGGGTCGACAGATACGCAGTATTTT. The full variable domain, with the rest looked up from reference TRBV5-1 and TRBJ2-3, is KAGVTQTPRYLIKTRGQQVTLSCSPISGHRSVSWYQQTPGQGLQFLFEYFSETQRNKGNFPGRFSGRQFSNSRSEMNVSTLELGDSALYLCASSPRTLAGGSTDTQYFGPGTRLTVL.

This chain links TRBV4-2 with TRBJ2-1, with 8 bases matching TRBD2. The ends lost 3 bases at V and 9 bases at J; junction bases unmatched: 7. Germline V gene sequence: CDR1 LGHNA, CDR2 YNFKEQ. This CDR3 comprises 14 residues. The DNA for the CDR3 is TGTGCCAGCAGCCATCCGGGGGCGGGAGGTGAGCAGTTCTTC. This gives the protein CASSHPGAGGEQFF.

The chain couples TRBV11-3 to TRBJ2-1; TRBD1 is a possible D gene (5 bases). The V gene's germline CDR1 is SGHNT and CDR2 YENEEA. CDR3 length: 11 residues. V shed 3 bases and J shed 9 bases, with 6 bases lying between them. In nucleotides, the CDR3 is TGTGCCAGCAGCTTGCAGGGTGAGCAGTTCTTC. Protein: CASSLQGEQFF.

Here the CDR3 reads CASSPAGTGGVKLFF. Written as DNA, the CDR3 is TGCGCCAGCAGCCCCGCCGGGACAGGGGGTGTAAAACTGTTTTTT. The rearrangement links TRBV5-1 to TRBJ1-4; 11 bases align to TRBD1. J gave up 10 bases and V 4 bases, and 9 bases lay outside the gene matches. The V gene's germline CDR1 is SGHRS and CDR2 YFSETQ. This CDR3 has 15 residues.

Note on this clone: The junction and the germline gene differ at one end; a read error may be behind it. The J gene is TRBJ2-3, the V gene TRBV5-6, with D possibly matching TRBD2 (5 bases). Germline-derived CDR1 and CDR2 are SGHDT and YYEEEE. The CDR3 extends over 11 amino acids. CDR3 protein: CASSLQAARLW. CDR3 coding DNA: TGTGCCAGCAGCTTGCAAGCGGCGCGACTCTGG.

The gene calls are TRBV5-1 and TRBJ1-1, with D possibly being TRBD1 (5 bases). Germline CDR1 reads SGHRS; CDR2 reads YFSETQ. V lost 5 bases, J lost 3 bases, and 14 bases lay in between. CDR3 size: 14 residues. The CDR3 loop reads CASSWRSGHTEAFF. In DNA, the CDR3 is TGCGCCAGCAGTTGGAGATCAGGGCACACTGAAGCTTTCTTT. Looking up the rest from reference TRBV5-1 and TRBJ1-1 gives the full variable domain: KAGVTQTPRYLIKTRGQQVTLSCSPISGHRSVSWYQQTPGQGLQFLFEYFSETQRNKGNFPGRFSGRQFSNSRSEMNVSTLELGDSALYLCASSWRSGHTEAFFGQGTRLTVV.

V gene TRBV2 combines with J gene TRBJ1-4; D possibly corresponds to TRBD1 (5 bases). The germline V gene encodes CDR1 SNHLY and CDR2 FYNNEI. V lost 6 bases and J lost 14, with 25 bases in between. The CDR3 spans 15 residues. CDR3 DNA: TGTGCCAGCAGGGCGGGACTCCAGAAACGGGGGTTGCTGTTTTTT. Translated: CASRAGLQKRGLLFF.

This chain links TRBV7-9 with TRBJ1-1; TRBD1 agrees at 9 bases. CDR1 and CDR2 from the germline V gene are SEHNR and FQNEAQ (reference sequence). This CDR3 has 14 residues. After removal of 6 bases from V and 5 bases from J, the junction contained 7 bases not matched to a gene. CDR3 sequence: CASRPTGGGTEAFF. The CDR3 region has the DNA TGTGCCAGCAGACCCACAGGGGGCGGAACTGAAGCTTTCTTT. Together with reference TRBV7-9 and TRBJ1-1, the CDR3 gives the full variable domain: DTGVSQNPRHKITKRGQNVTFRCDPISEHNRLYWYRQTLGQGPEFLTYFQNEAQLEKSRLLSDRFSAERPKGSFSTLEIQRTEQGDSAMYLCASRPTGGGTEAFFGQGTRLTVV.

J is TRBJ2-3 and V is TRBV4-1; D gene uncertain. Trimming took off 0 bases at V and 6 bases at J, with 13 bases between the two ends. Germline V CDR1 and CDR2: MGHRA, YSYEKL. This CDR3 contains 15 residues. The CDR3 sequence: CASSQEGTALDTQYF. In DNA form, the CDR3 reads TGCGCCAGCAGCCAAGAGGGCACCGCGTTGGATACGCAGTATTTT.